The 11 T cell receptor beta chains listed next were all sequenced from one sample in a study of blood T cell repertoires in COVID-19. The repertoire was sequenced with immunoSEQ multiplex PCR; TCRdb's copy has only in-frame clones and lacks some. This sample carries about 250,000 clones, about four fifths of them seen once, and the ten largest clones take approximately 5.9%. The material sequenced was peripheral blood. These receptors were taken from a man older than 75 with acute or convalescent COVID-19.

The chain links TRBV19 to TRBJ1-5, with TRBD1 as a possible D gene (5 bases). Trimming stripped 6 bases from V and 4 bases from J, with 13 bases between. CDR3 size: 14 residues. Looked up from germline, CDR1 is LNHDA and CDR2 is SQIVND (reference sequence). CDR3 region: CASSQTGVNQPQHF. In DNA, the CDR3 is TGTGCCAGTAGCCAAACAGGTGTAAATCAGCCCCAGCATTTT.

This chain connects TRBV7-2 to TRBJ1-2, with D possibly being TRBD1 (5 bases). The V gene's germline CDR1 is SGHTA and CDR2 FQGNSA. The CDR3 is 13 residues long. V was clipped by 5 bases and J by 8 bases, with 15 bases between them. The DNA for the CDR3 is TGTGCCAGCAGCCCGCGGAGGGGCGAGGGCTACACCTTC. This sequence encodes CASSPRRGEGYTF.

J is TRBJ2-2 and V is TRBV18; 8 bases match TRBD2. The V gene end was trimmed by 3 bases and the J gene end by 3 bases; junction bases not matched to a gene: 6. Germline CDR1 and CDR2: KGHSH and LQKENI. There are 16 residues in the CDR3. The CDR3 nucleotides read TGTGCCAGCTCACCGAGGAGCGGGAGAGACACCGGGGAGCTGTTTTTT. This sequence encodes CASSPRSGRDTGELFF.

The V gene is TRBV5-4, the J gene TRBJ2-2, with D perhaps TRBD2 (5 bases). Germline CDR1 SGHNT, CDR2 YYREEE (reference sequence). This CDR3 has 15 residues. V gave up 1 base and J gave up 0 bases, with 7 bases separating them. CDR3 bases: TGTGCCAGCAGCTTGTTCGGGACGAACACCGGGGAGCTGTTTTTT. Protein: CASSLFGTNTGELFF.

The chain carries TRBV27 and TRBJ2-7; the match to TRBD2 covers 11 bases. The V segment lost 6 bases and the J segment 3 bases; nucleotides outside the gene matches: 13. The V gene's germline CDR1 is MNHEY and CDR2 SMNVEV (reference sequence). The CDR3 is 17 residues long. The CDR3 sequence: CASSRLPPTSGSYEQYF. For the CDR3, the DNA is TGTGCCAGCAGCCGCCTTCCCCCTACTAGCGGGAGCTACGAGCAGTACTTC.

This clone was detected only a few times. This chain links TRBV19 with TRBJ1-5; weak D call: TRBD1 (5 bases). V lost 3 bases and J 2 bases, leaving 17 bases between the germline ends. In germline, CDR1 is LNHDA, CDR2 SQIVND (reference sequence). This CDR3 has 17 amino acids. DNA for the CDR3: TGTGCCAGTAGTATGGAAATCGGGCAGGGTGGCAATCAGCCCCAGCATTTT. Translated, it gives CASSMEIGQGGNQPQHF.

The chain combines TRBV10-1 with TRBJ1-1; TRBD1 might be the D (5 bases). V lost 7 bases and J lost 1, with 16 bases in between. The length of the CDR3 is 15 residues. Germline V gene sequence: CDR1 WNHNN, CDR2 SYGVQD (reference sequence). The CDR3 DNA reads as TGCGCCAGCATCCCGCAGGGCGGGAGGAACACTGAAGCTTTCTTT. It is translated as CASIPQGGRNTEAFF.

This chain joins TRBV11-2 and TRBJ2-5; D possibly corresponds to TRBD1 (6 bases). Per the germline V gene, CDR1 is SGHAT and CDR2 is FQNNGV. V lost 5 bases to trimming and J lost 4 bases, with 20 bases between them. The length of the CDR3 is 16 residues. Written as DNA, the CDR3 is TGTGCCAGCAGCACCATGAGGACAGTTCTAGGAGAGACCCAGTACTTC. It encodes CASSTMRTVLGETQYF.

The chain has TRBV29-1 and TRBJ1-6; 8 nucleotides line up with TRBD1. Germline-derived CDR1 and CDR2 are SQVTM and ANQGSEA. V lost 6 bases to trimming and J lost 10 bases; unmatched junction nucleotides: 8. The CDR3 has 13 residues. The CDR3 DNA reads TGCAGCGTCCAGACAGGGGATGGATCACCCCTCCACTTT. It is translated as CSVQTGDGSPLHF. The variable domain in full, with the rest retrieved from reference TRBV29-1 and TRBJ1-6, is SAVISQKPSRDICQRGTSLTIQCQVDSQVTMMFWYRQQPGQSLTLIATANQGSEATYESGFVIDKFPISRPNLTFSTLTVSNMSPEDSSIYLCSVQTGDGSPLHFGNGTRLTVT.

This chain connects TRBV6-1 to TRBJ2-6; no clear D. Germline loops: CDR1 MNHNS, CDR2 SASEGT. The CDR3 sequence is 15 residues long. Trimming left V 2 bases short and J 2 bases short, with 7 bases between. In nucleotides, the CDR3 is TGTGCCAGCAGTGAATGGGCCGCTGGGGCCAACGTCCTGACTTTC. Protein product: CASSEWAAGANVLTF.

This clone was seen many times. V is TRBV7-9 and J is TRBJ2-4; 10 nucleotides line up with TRBD2. The germline V gene has CDR1 SEHNR and CDR2 FQNEAQ (reference sequence). The CDR3 length is 17 residues. Trimming took 5 bases from V and 6 from J; bases not matched to a gene: 13. CDR3 loop: CASSLGASGSSGNIQYF. The CDR3 nucleotides are TGTGCCAGCAGCCTAGGGGCTAGCGGGAGTTCGGGAAACATTCAGTACTTC.